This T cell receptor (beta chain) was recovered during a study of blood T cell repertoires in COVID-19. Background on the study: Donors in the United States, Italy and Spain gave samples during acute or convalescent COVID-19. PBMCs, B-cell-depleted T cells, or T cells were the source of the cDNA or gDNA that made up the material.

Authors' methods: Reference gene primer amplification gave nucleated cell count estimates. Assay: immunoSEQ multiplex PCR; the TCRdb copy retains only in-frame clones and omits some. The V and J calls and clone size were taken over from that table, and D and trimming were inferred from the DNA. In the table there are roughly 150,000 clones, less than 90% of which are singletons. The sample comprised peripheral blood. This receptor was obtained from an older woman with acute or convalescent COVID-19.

CDR3: CSASKGSSMNTEAFF. CDR3 DNA sequence: TGCAGTGCTAGTAAGGGGTCCTCGATGAACACTGAAGCTTTCTTT. The gene calls are TRBV20-1 and TRBJ1-1, with TRBD1 as a possible D gene (5 bases). CDR3 length: 15 amino acids. Trimming removed 3 bases at V and 0 bases at J, with 14 bases between. Looked up from germline, CDR1 is DFQATT and CDR2 is SNEGSKA (reference sequence).